The present T cell receptor beta chain was sequenced within a study of shared clonotypes between healthy human individuals. General study findings and limits: Genetic and exposure-history diversity was limited by the small donor number. In contrast to clonotypes shared by all four donors, non-shared clonotypes had lower generation probabilities. Rarefaction curves obtained for sorted subsets showed sequencing incomplete despite large depth.

About this clone itself: Its target is unknown. The sample contains more than one DNA sequence encoding this CDR3.

Germline lookup yields CDR1 SGHNT and CDR2 YYREEE (reference sequence). The CDR3 sequence is 14 residues long. Trimming removed 3 bases at V and 1 base at J, with 10 bases between. The assay ran at deep level. Repertoires were generated with immunoSEQ multiplex PCR, while TCRdb's copy carries only in-frame clones and drops some. The table has around 2,000,000 clones, about 95% seen once. CD45RO-negative CD8 cells positively selected for CCR7 made up the naive population, which excluded terminally differentiated effector memory CD45RA+ cells. What was sequenced was naive CD8+ T cells sorted from blood. The TCR sequence derives from a man between 18 and 29 years old in good health. V and J are TRBV5-4 and TRBJ1-1; D perhaps matches TRBD1 (5 bases). The CDR3 region is CASSSPGRNTEAFF. The CDR3 DNA reads as TGTGCCAGCAGCTCCCCGGGACGGAACACTGAAGCTTTCTTT.